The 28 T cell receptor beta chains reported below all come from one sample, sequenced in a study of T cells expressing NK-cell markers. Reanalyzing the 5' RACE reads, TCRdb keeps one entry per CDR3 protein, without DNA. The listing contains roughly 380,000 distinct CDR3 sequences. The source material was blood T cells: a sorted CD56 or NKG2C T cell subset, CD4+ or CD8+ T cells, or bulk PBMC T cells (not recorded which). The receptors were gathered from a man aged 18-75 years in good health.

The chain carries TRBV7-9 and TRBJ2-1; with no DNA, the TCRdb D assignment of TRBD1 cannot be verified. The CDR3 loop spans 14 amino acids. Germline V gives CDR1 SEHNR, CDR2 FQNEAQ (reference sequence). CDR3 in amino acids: CASSRLTGTPRLFF.

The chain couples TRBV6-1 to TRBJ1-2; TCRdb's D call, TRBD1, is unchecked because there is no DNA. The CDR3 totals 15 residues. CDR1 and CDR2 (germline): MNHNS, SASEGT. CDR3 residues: CASSEMIGTSYGYTF.

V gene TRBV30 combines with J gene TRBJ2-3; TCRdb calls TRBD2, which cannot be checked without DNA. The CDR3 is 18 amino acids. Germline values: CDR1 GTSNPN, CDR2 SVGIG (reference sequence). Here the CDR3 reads CAWSPWVRGSGETDTQYF.

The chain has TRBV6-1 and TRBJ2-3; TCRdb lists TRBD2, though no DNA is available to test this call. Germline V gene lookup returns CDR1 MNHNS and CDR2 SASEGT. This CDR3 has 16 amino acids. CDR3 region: CASSQSRGHGTDTQYF.

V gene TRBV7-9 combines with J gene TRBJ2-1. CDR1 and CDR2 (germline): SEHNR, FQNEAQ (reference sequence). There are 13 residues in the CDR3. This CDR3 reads CASDFEFGNEQFF.

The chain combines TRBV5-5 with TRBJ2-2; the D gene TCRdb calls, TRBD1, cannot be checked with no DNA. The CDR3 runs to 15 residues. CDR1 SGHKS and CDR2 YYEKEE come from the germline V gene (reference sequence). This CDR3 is CASSLHGQETGELFF.

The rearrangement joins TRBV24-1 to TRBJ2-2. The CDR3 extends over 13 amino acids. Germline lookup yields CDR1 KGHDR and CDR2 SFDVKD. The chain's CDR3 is CATSDLYKGELFF.

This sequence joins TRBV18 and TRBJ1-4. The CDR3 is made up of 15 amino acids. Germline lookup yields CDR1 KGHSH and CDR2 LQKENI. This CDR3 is CASSPPGEREGKLFF.

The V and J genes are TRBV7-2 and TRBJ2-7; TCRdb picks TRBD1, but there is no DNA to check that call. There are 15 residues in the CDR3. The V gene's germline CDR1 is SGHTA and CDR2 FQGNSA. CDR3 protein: CASSWAGTGSNEQYF.

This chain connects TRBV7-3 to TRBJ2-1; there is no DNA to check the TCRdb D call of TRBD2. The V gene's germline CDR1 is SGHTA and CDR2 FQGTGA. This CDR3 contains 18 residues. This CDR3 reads CASSQTPLLAGARDEQFF. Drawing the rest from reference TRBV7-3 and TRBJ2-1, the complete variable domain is GAGVSQTPSNKVTEKGKYVELRCDPISGHTALYWYRQSLGQGPEFLIYFQGTGAADDSGLPNDRFFAVRPEGSVSTLKIQRTERGDSAVYLCASSQTPLLAGARDEQFFGPGTRLTVL.

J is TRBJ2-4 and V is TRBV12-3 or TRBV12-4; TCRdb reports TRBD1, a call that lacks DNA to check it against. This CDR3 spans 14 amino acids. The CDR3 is CASSFPDRGPRQYF.

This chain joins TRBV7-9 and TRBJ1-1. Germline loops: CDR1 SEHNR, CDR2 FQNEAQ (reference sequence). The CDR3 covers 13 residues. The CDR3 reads CASSRAGGLVAFF.

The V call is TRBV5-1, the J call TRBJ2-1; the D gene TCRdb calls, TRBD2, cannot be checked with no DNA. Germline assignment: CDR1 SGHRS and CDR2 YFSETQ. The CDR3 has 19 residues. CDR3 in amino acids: CASSWRQRGGLLIHNEQFF.

CDR3 sequence reads: CASSKLANLYNEQFF. The chain uses TRBV12-3 or TRBV12-4 and TRBJ2-1; TCRdb outputs TRBD2, but without DNA this stays unchecked. The CDR3 covers 15 residues.

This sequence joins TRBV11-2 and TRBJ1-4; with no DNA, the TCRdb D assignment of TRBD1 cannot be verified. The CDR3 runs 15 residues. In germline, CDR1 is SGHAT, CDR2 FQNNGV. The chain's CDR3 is CASSSLNRDSEKLFF.

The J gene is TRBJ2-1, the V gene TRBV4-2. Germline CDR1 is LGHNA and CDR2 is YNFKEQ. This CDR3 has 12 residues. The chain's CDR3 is CASSQVGIQQFF.

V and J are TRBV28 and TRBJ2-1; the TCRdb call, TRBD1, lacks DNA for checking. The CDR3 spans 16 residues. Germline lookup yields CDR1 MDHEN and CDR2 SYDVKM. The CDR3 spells CASRRVEIFTPDEQFF.

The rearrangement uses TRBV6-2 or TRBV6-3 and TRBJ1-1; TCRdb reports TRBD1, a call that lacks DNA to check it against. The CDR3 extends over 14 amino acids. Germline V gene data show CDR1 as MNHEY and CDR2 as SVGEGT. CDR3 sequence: CASSGTGTRVEAFF.

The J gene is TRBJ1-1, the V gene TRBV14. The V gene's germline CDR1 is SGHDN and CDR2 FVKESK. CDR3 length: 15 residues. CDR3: CASSQPSGGNTEAFF. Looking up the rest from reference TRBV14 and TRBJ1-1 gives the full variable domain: EAGVTQFPSHSVIEKGQTVTLRCDPISGHDNLYWYRRVMGKEIKFLLHFVKESKQDESGMPNNRFLAERTGGTYSTLKVQPAELEDSGVYFCASSQPSGGNTEAFFGQGTRLTVV.

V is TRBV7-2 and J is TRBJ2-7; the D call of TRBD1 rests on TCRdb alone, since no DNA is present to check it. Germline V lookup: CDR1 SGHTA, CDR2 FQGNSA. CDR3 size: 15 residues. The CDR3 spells CASSLVPDRGHEQYF.

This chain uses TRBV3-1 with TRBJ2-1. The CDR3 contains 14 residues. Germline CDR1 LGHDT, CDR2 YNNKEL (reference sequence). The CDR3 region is CASSQRLGYNEQFF.

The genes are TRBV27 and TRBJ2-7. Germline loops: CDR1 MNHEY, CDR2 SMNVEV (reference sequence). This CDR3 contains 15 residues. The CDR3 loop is CASSMVRHSIYEQYF.

The CDR3 reads CAWSVDKGWETQYF. The gene calls are TRBV30 and TRBJ2-5. Germline assignment: CDR1 GTSNPN and CDR2 SVGIG (reference sequence). CDR3 length equals 14 residues. The full variable domain, with the rest looked up from reference TRBV30 and TRBJ2-5, is SQTIHQWPATLVQPVGSPLSLECTVEGTSNPNLYWYRQAAGRGLQLLFYSVGIGQISSEVPQNLSASRPQDRQFILSSKKLLLSDSGFYLCAWSVDKGWETQYFGPGTRLLVL.

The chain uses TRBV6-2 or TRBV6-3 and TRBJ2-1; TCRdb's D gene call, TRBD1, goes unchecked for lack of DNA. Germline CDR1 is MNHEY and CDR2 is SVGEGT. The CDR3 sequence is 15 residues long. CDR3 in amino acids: CASSYSLQGVSEQFF.

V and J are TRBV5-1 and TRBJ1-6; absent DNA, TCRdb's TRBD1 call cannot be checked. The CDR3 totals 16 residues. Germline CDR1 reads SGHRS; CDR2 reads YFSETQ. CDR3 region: CASSLGGAGQNSPLHF.

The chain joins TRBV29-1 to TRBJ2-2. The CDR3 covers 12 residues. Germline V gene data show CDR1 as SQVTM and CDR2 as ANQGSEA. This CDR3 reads CSVAGYTGELFF.

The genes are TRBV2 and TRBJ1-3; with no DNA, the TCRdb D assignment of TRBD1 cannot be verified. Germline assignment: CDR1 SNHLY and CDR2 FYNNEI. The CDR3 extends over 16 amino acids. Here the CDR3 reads CASSPFPQGYGNTIYF.

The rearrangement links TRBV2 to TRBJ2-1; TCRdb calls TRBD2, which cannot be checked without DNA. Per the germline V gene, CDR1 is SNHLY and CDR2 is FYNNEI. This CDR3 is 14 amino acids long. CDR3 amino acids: CASRGLAGVNEQFF.